This T cell receptor beta chain came from a study of cytomegalovirus exposure and HLA in healthy donors (dated by TCRdb to 2016 to 2017). Regarding the study in general: According to an earlier analysis of a few hundred of the donors, 150 million to 200 million T cells yielded approximately 120 million unique TCR beta sequences and less than 300 Gb of sequence data. About 300 gigabases of sequencing data and 70 million to 100 million unique TCR sequences were included in an early release covering about 700 HLA-typed donors. Among the roughly 400 genotyped donors, around 81% belonged to the genetic ancestry cluster associated with self-reported Caucasian donors. The aim of the study was to test whether cataloging public T cell receptors could identify signatures of past pathogen exposure. The study used immunosequencing to profile the T cell repertoires of several hundred subjects and linked those repertoires to cytomegalovirus serostatus. Along with the roughly 670-subject first cohort, a separate validation cohort of over 90 different subjects was used. High-throughput TCR immunosequencing, statistical association of individual TCRs with disease status, and machine learning were combined to predict cytomegalovirus infection status. In a later analysis, previously published TCR beta repertoires from 550 to 750 donors were re-analyzed and high-resolution HLA genotyping was added so that TCR occurrence patterns could be studied. Rather than drawing on any new phenotypic data, the later analysis identified candidate immune exposures from TCR beta sequences and the way those sequences occurred across donors. An earlier analysis of 587 of the donors used high-throughput TCR beta sequencing to judge whether each TCR beta V gene segment behaved as functional or pseudogenic. Alongside the repertoire data, information on donor age, sex, ethnicity and CMV serostatus was compiled. A later genetic analysis took genome-wide SNP genotypes for about 65% of the 666 donors and used that subset as a discovery cohort. All discovery cohort repertoires had been generated using a single sequencing platform. HLA typing covered class I and class II loci at four-digit resolution. The number of donors typed differed by locus, with 629-630 for A, B, C, DRB1 and DQB1, approximately 500 for DQA1, 606 for DPA1, and under 490 for DPB1. Five DR-DQ haplotypes were treated as single units for association and clustering because of strong linkage in the cohort. Across 398 genotyped donors of the cohort, an average of roughly 250,000 unique TCR beta nucleotide sequences per donor were sequenced, and 15% to 20% of those sequences were non-productive.

Cut back by 0 bases and 1 base, the V and J ends lie 5 bases apart. From its cysteine to its phenylalanine, the CDR3 spans 14 amino acids. Only the CDR3 region is kept as DNA, spanning 42 bases read in frame from base 1. According to the germline V gene, CDR1 reads KGHSH and CDR2 reads LQKENI. A few counts support this clone. What this receptor recognizes is not known. No qualities accompany the bases; no much larger clone lies one base away. The cohort consisted of 600 to 700 healthy bone marrow donors. At the time of sampling, every cohort member was nominally healthy, though immune exposures that went unrecorded were likely present. The donor tested CMV seronegative and was one of the 352 seronegative cohort members. Each donor provided a peripheral blood sample, and peripheral blood mononuclear cells were used for TCR beta sequencing. Genomic DNA was extracted from the blood cell samples with the Qiagen DNeasy Blood Extraction Kit.

Broader findings and caveats from the paper: In an earlier analysis of several hundred of the donors, most TCR beta V segments were observed in productive rearrangements about 90% or about 30% of the time, broadly matching IMGT annotations. The classifier was reported to diagnose cytomegalovirus status with high specificity and sensitivity in both the original cohort and the validation cohort. Because counts were too low, roughly 18 rarely observed V segments, including chromosome 9 orphons, were left out of the earlier analysis of approximately 580 of the donors. A later analysis found that HLA-associated TCR beta chains were more clonally expanded and had lower generation probabilities than equally common non-associated chains. In this cohort, only TCR beta chains were sequenced, and detectable features were limited by the absence of alpha or paired-chain data. For the cohort, immune exposure information was limited to CMV serostatus. Across donors, most TCR sequences were observed very rarely, whereas some public TCRs were present in many individuals. In vitro tests confirmed that three of the cytomegalovirus-associated TCR beta chains recognize cytomegalovirus antigens. It was suggested by the authors that the approach could potentially be generalized to other disease states and immunological phenotypes. According to a later genetic analysis, donors in an Asian-associated ancestry cluster had fewer N-insertions in productive TCRs than the approximately 630-donor mean. Linkage disequilibrium might explain the correlated functional status among segregating V segments, but an unknown experimental factor could not be ruled out. According to a later analysis, TCR association rates differed among HLA loci, with DRB1 alleles showing the most associated TCRs and HLA-C alleles showing the fewest. A further reported finding was that TCR beta sequences accurately predicted the HLA-A and HLA-B alleles for most subjects in the first cohort. A later analysis found that most CMV-associated TCR beta chains appeared HLA-restricted, with HLA associations seemingly driven largely by CMV exposure. Assigning TCR associations to individual alleles was difficult when HLA alleles, especially DR and DQ, strongly co-occurred. A cluster of highly shared sequence variants was judged likely to represent a technical artifact of the sequencing pipeline. A total of fewer than 200 TCR beta chains were listed by the study as associated with cytomegalovirus. A later analysis reported that several top co-occurrence clusters appeared linked to parvovirus B19, influenza, CMV and Epstein-Barr virus. Because some donors lacked HLA typing at each locus, the association tests relied only on the typed subset. A later analysis associated approximately 17,000 TCR beta sequences with specific HLA alleles at a false discovery rate of 0.05. Some IMGT-functional V segments, including TRBV6-2 and TRBV6-3, could not be told apart with the 87-base-pair reads, so those segments were excluded. V-gene and J-gene trimming of TCR beta chains was associated with a missense DCLRE1C variant in a later genetic analysis, and the association was replicated in an independent cohort. Presence/absence analyses assumed roughly uniform sequencing depth across donors, an assumption that may not hold.

Receptors were amplified or captured by the immunoSEQ multiplex PCR assay. A mixture of 60 forward primers for TCR Vbeta segments and 13 reverse primers for TCR Jbeta segments was used in the multiplex PCR. Amplification of the CDR3 region of rearranged TCR beta genes was performed with a multiplex PCR assay on genomic DNA. The Illumina HiSeq System was used to sequence the amplified TCR beta libraries as 87-base-pair reads. As for the original processing: In a later analysis, around 80 million unique TCR beta chains were counted across the 650 to 750 repertoires, and roughly 10 million of these chains were shared by at least two donors. To remove PCR and sequencing errors, raw reads were error-corrected and collapsed into unique sequences using a nearest-neighbor algorithm that merged closely related sequences. V, D and J gene segments were assigned by aligning CDR3 sequences to IMGT reference sequences. For a sequence to be retained, a match of at least six nucleotides was required to both a V gene segment and a J gene segment. A rearrangement counted as productive if the CDR3 had no stop codons and remained in frame with V and J, and every other rearrangement counted as non-productive. Following IMGT convention, CDR3 was defined as the stretch from the second conserved V-encoded cysteine to the conserved J-encoded phenylalanine. In an earlier analysis of 550 to 650 of the donors, sequences lacking an unambiguous match to a single V gene segment were excluded. In an earlier analysis of some 590 of the donors, a V segment was called functional when productive rearrangements were above 56.7%, and segregating when the standard deviation between donors exceeded 5%. A statistical classification framework was built for diagnosing cytomegalovirus status from the catalog of TCR beta chain sequences. In a later analysis, V and J genes were assigned by comparing TCR nucleotide sequences against IMGT/GENE-DB human TR gene sequences. In a later analysis, CDR3 sequences and most-parsimonious VDJ recombination scenarios were assigned using the TCRdist pipeline. In a later analysis, every TCR beta chain was defined by the combination of its CDR3 amino acid sequence and its V-gene family, and reads without a unique V-gene family were dropped. As a way to deal with suspected cross-contamination and a sequencing artifact, a later analysis dropped over 550 nucleotide sequences that were highly shared and had low generation probability. A later analysis calculated a clonal expansion index for each public chain from normalized within-repertoire ranks of inferred template counts. In a later analysis, generation probabilities were computed using a VDJ recombination model fitted to out-of-frame rearrangements, and the results were checked against IGoR. In a later analysis, TCR-TCR, TCR-HLA and TCR-CMV co-occurrence was scored with hypergeometric tests, and a repertoire-size bias correction was applied to TCR pairs. In a later analysis, false discovery rates were estimated by permuting HLA or CMV assignments 20 times. In a later analysis, co-occurring TCRs were grouped using DBSCAN, with TCRdist sequence similarity added in when clustering inside HLA-allele-positive subsets. For co-occurrence clustering, repertoires with fewer than 30,000 or more than 120,000 public chains were excluded, along with several repertoires with anomalous nucleotide sharing. Drawn from immuneACCESS, this table holds only the in-frame rearrangements with V and J called that TCRdb kept. Clones are partly lost; checked studies trace under half to an unresolved V gene and leave the rest unexplained. That table gives V, J and clone size, and the DNA gave D and trimming. The sample table contains about 86,000 clones; only one count was recorded for over 70% of them. Almost 8.5% of the sample is held by the ten biggest clonotypes.

This receptor was obtained from a man in his 60s in good health and CMV-seronegative. The sequenced material came from PBMCs. The V gene is TRBV18 and the J gene is TRBJ2-3; D gene: possibly TRBD2, on 5 matching bases. The DNA is as follows: TGTGCCAGCTCACCACCGGGAGGCACAGATACGCAGTATTTT. Its coded protein is CASSPPGGTDTQYF. The entire variable domain, with the stretches around the CDR3 drawn from the reference TRBV18 and TRBJ2-3 proteins, is NAGVMQNPRHLVRRRGQEARLRCSPMKGHSHVYWYRQLPEEGLKFMVYLQKENIIDESGMPKERFSAEFPKEGPSILRIQQVVRGDSAAYFCASSPPGGTDTQYFGPGTRLTVL.